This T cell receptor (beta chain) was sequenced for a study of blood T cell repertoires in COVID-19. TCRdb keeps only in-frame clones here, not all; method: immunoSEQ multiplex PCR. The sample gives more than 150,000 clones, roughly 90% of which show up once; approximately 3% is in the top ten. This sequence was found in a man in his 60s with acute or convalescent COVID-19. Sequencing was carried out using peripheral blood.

The CDR3 reads CASPSYPGTSYNEQFF. In nucleotides, the CDR3 is TGTGCCAGCCCTTCCTACCCCGGGACATCTTACAATGAGCAGTTCTTC. The genes are TRBV5-8 and TRBJ2-1, with D tentatively TRBD1 (6 bases). Germline V gene data show CDR1 as SGHTS and CDR2 as YDEGEE. CDR3 size: 16 residues. The V gene lost 7 bases and the J gene lost 4 bases, with 21 bases spanning the gap.